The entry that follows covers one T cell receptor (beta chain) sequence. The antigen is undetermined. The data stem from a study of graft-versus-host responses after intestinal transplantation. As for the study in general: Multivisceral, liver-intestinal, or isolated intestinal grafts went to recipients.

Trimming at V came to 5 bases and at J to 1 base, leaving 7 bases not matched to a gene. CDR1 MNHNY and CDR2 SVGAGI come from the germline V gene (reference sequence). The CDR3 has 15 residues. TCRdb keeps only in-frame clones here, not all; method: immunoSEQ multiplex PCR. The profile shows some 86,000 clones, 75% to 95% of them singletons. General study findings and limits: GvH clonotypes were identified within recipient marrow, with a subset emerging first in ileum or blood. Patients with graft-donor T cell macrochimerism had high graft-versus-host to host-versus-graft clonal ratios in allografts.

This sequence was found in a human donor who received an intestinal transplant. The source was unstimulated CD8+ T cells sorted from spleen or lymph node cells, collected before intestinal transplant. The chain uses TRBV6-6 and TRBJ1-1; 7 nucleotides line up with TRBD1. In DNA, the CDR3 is TGTGCCAGCAGTCCCCCGGGACAGCAGAACACTGAAGCTTTCTTT. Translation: CASSPPGQQNTEAFF.